The T cell receptor beta chain described here comes from a study of blood T cells in healthy people across ages. Points from the study as a whole: The percentage of naive T cells correlated strongly with TCR beta diversity.

Alongside a J-beta primer mix, a sample-barcoded 5' primer served in a second PCR lasting 7 to 11 cycles. TCRdb re-called the 5' RACE reads through MiXCR, storing one row per CDR3 protein. This repertoire shows about 670,000 distinct CDR3 sequences, around 41% found once; its top ten account for approximately 31%. The CDR3 covers 16 residues. CDR1 MDHEN and CDR2 SYDVKM come from the germline V gene. For this clonotype: Its specificity is not known.

J is TRBJ2-4 and V is TRBV28; 11 bases align to TRBD1. The DNA matches TRBJ2-7 better at its end, which makes the J call doubtful. The material sequenced was blood. The TCR originated in an elderly man in good health. Here the CDR3 DNA reads TGTGCCAGCAGTCCCCAGGGGACAGGGGGAATTTACGAGCAGTACTTC. Translated, it gives CASSPQGTGGIYEQYF.